This T cell receptor beta chain was sequenced in a study of naive and memory T cell subsets. Both TRBC1 and TRBC2 were covered by a beta constant-region primer of two equimolar oligonucleotides. Nested alpha and beta constant-region primers with the SP2 primer drove four PCR rounds on ligated cDNA. Each CDR3 protein gets one entry after TCRdb re-called the UMI-ligation and nested PCR reads with MiXCR. The repertoire holds 81,000 or so distinct CDR3 sequences, with about 7% as singletons. In its sample, this clonotype was seen many times. The antigen is undetermined. Overnight CMV lysate stimulation of fresh PBMCs defined donor CMV status by CD4+ IFNgamma. This CDR3 region has 14 residues. Trimming removed 3 bases at V and 10 bases at J, with 18 bases between. Germline CDR1 reads SEHNR; CDR2 reads FQNEAQ (reference sequence). General study findings and limits: Activation and differentiation may alter RNA-based TCR counts.

This chain uses TRBV7-9 with TRBJ1-2; D is ambiguous. The sequenced sample was central memory CD4+ T cells from blood. The TCR sequence derives from a human donor in good health. CDR3 amino acids: CASSFHTEGWDYTF. The CDR3 DNA follows: TGTGCCAGCAGCTTCCACACGGAGGGCTGGGACTACACCTTC.